This T cell receptor (beta chain) was documented in a study of radiotherapy plus CTLA-4 blockade in lung cancer. Trimming shortened V by 5 bases and J by 2 bases, and 13 bases separated the two germline ends. The CDR3 sequence is 15 residues long. Germline V lookup: CDR1 SGHTA, CDR2 FQGNSA. This clone came up a few times. Data came from immunoSEQ multiplex PCR; TCRdb stores just in-frame clones and leaves some out. The sample includes 30,000 to 45,000 clones, 70% to 75% of them seen just once. The chain has TRBV7-2 and TRBJ1-5, with D maybe TRBD1 (5 bases). The TCR sequence derives from a human donor with non-small cell lung cancer who had stable disease on radiotherapy plus ipilimumab. Here the sequenced sample was peripheral blood, taken from a patient treated with radiotherapy plus ipilimumab. DNA for the CDR3: TGTGCCAGCAGCCCCTCGGGGGGTCGCAATCAGCCCCAGCATTTT. This translates into CASSPSGGRNQPQHF. Looking up the rest from reference TRBV7-2 and TRBJ1-5 gives the full variable domain: GAGVSQSPSNKVTEKGKDVELRCDPISGHTALYWYRQSLGQGLEFLIYFQGNSAPDKSGLPSDRFSAERTGGSVSTLTIQRTQQEDSAVYLCASSPSGGRNQPQHFGDGTRLSIL.